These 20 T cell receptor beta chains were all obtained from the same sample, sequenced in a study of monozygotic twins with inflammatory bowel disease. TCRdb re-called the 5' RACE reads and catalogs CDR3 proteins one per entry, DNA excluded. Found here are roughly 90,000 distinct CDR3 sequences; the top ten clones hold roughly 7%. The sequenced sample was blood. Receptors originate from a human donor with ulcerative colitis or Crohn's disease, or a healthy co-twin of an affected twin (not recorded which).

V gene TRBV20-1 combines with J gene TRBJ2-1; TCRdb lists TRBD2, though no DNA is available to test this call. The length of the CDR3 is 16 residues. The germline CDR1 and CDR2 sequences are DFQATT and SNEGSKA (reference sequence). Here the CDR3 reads CSARDGLAGLYNEQFF.

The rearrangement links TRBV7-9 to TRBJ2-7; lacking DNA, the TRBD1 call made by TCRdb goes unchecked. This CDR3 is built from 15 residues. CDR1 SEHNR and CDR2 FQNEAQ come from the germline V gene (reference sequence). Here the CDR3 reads CAARPPRDPSYEQYF. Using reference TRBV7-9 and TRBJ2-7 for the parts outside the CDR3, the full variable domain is DTGVSQNPRHKITKRGQNVTFRCDPISEHNRLYWYRQTLGQGPEFLTYFQNEAQLEKSRLLSDRFSAERPKGSFSTLEIQRTEQGDSAMYLCAARPPRDPSYEQYFGPGTRLTVT.

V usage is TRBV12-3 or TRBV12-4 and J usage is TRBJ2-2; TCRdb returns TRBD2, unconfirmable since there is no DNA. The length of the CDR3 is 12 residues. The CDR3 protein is CASRGTPGELFF.

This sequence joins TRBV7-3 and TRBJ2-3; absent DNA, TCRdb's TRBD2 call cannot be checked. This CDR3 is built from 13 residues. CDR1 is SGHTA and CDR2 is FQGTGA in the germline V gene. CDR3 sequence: CASSLDPRDTQYF.

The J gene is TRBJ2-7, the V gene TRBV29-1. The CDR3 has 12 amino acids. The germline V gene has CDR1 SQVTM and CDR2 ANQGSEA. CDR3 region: CSVVGSSYEQYF.

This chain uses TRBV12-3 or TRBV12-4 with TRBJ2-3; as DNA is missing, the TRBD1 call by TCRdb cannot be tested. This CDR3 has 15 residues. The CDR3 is CASSFDPQGGDTQYF.

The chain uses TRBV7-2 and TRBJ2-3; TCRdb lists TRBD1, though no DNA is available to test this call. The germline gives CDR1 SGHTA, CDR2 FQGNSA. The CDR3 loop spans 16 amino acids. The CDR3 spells CASSLLGTTSTDTQYF.

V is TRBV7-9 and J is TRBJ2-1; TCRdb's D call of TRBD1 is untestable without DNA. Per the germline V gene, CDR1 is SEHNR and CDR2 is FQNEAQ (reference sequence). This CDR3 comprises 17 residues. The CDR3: CASSFIQEYRYYNVQFF.

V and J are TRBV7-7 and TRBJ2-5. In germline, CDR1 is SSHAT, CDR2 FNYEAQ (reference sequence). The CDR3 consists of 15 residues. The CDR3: CASSLGDAFQETQYF.

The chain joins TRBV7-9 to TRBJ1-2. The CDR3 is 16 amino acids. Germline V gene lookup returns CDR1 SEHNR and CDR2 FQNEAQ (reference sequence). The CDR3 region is CASSLIGGEGGYGYTF. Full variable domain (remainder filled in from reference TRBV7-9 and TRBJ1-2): DTGVSQNPRHKITKRGQNVTFRCDPISEHNRLYWYRQTLGQGPEFLTYFQNEAQLEKSRLLSDRFSAERPKGSFSTLEIQRTEQGDSAMYLCASSLIGGEGGYGYTFGSGTRLTVV.

The CDR3 reads CASSEEASGGNEQFF. The rearrangement links TRBV6-4 to TRBJ2-1; the D gene TCRdb calls, TRBD2, cannot be checked with no DNA. CDR1 MRHNA and CDR2 SNTAGT come from the germline V gene. This CDR3 region has 15 residues.

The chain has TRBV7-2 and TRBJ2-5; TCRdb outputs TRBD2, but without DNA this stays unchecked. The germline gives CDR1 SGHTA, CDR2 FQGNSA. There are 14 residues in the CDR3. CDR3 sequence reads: CASSLNAGGETQYF.

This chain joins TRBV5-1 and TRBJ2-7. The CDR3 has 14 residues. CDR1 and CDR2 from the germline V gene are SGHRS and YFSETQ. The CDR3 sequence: CASSFGTSSYEQYF.

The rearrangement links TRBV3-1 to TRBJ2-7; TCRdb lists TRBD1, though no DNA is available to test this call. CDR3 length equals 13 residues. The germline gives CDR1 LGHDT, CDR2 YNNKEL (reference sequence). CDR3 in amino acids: CASSPSLDYEQYF.

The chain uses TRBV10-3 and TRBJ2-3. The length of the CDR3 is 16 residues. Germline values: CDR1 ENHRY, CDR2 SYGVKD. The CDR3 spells CAISDYVKGSTDTQYF.

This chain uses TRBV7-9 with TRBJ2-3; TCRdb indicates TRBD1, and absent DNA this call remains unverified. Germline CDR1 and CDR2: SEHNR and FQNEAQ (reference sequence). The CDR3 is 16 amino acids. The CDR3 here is CASSLQGQNRGDTQYF. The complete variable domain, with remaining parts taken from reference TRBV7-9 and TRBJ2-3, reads DTGVSQNPRHKITKRGQNVTFRCDPISEHNRLYWYRQTLGQGPEFLTYFQNEAQLEKSRLLSDRFSAERPKGSFSTLEIQRTEQGDSAMYLCASSLQGQNRGDTQYFGPGTRLTVL.

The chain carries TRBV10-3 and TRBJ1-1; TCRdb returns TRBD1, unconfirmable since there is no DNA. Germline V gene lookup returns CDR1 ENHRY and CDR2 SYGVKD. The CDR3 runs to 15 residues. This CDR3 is CAIRGGGQGSTEAFF.

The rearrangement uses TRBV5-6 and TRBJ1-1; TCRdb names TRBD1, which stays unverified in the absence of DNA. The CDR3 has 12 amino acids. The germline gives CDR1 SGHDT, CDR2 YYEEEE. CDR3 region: CASSRDRGKAFF.

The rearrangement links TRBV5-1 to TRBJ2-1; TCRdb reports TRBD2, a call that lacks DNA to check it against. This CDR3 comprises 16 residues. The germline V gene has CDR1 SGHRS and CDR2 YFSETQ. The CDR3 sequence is CASSASGLAAYNEQFF.

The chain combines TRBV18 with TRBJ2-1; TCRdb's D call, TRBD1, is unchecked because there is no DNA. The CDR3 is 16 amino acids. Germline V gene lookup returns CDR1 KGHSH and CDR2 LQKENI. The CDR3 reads CASSGTSIGSYNEQFF.